The clone carrying this T cell receptor (beta chain) occurred a few times. CDR1 is KGHSH and CDR2 is LQKENI in the germline V gene. This CDR3 contains 16 residues. V was shortened by 3 bases and J by 5 bases, with 17 bases between the two germline ends. This record belongs to a study of blood T cell repertoires in COVID-19. The table came from immunoSEQ multiplex PCR; TCRdb's copy has only in-frame clones and leaves some out. The repertoire holds more than 95,000 clones, with approximately 80% as singletons. What was sequenced was peripheral blood. The sequence derives from a middle-aged man with active or convalescent COVID-19. The J gene is TRBJ1-5, the V gene TRBV18, with a possible D match to TRBD1 (5 bases). In DNA form, the CDR3 reads TGTGCCAGCTCACCCGACAGATCTGGGTCGGATCAGCCCCAGCATTTT. Its protein is CASSPDRSGSDQPQHF.